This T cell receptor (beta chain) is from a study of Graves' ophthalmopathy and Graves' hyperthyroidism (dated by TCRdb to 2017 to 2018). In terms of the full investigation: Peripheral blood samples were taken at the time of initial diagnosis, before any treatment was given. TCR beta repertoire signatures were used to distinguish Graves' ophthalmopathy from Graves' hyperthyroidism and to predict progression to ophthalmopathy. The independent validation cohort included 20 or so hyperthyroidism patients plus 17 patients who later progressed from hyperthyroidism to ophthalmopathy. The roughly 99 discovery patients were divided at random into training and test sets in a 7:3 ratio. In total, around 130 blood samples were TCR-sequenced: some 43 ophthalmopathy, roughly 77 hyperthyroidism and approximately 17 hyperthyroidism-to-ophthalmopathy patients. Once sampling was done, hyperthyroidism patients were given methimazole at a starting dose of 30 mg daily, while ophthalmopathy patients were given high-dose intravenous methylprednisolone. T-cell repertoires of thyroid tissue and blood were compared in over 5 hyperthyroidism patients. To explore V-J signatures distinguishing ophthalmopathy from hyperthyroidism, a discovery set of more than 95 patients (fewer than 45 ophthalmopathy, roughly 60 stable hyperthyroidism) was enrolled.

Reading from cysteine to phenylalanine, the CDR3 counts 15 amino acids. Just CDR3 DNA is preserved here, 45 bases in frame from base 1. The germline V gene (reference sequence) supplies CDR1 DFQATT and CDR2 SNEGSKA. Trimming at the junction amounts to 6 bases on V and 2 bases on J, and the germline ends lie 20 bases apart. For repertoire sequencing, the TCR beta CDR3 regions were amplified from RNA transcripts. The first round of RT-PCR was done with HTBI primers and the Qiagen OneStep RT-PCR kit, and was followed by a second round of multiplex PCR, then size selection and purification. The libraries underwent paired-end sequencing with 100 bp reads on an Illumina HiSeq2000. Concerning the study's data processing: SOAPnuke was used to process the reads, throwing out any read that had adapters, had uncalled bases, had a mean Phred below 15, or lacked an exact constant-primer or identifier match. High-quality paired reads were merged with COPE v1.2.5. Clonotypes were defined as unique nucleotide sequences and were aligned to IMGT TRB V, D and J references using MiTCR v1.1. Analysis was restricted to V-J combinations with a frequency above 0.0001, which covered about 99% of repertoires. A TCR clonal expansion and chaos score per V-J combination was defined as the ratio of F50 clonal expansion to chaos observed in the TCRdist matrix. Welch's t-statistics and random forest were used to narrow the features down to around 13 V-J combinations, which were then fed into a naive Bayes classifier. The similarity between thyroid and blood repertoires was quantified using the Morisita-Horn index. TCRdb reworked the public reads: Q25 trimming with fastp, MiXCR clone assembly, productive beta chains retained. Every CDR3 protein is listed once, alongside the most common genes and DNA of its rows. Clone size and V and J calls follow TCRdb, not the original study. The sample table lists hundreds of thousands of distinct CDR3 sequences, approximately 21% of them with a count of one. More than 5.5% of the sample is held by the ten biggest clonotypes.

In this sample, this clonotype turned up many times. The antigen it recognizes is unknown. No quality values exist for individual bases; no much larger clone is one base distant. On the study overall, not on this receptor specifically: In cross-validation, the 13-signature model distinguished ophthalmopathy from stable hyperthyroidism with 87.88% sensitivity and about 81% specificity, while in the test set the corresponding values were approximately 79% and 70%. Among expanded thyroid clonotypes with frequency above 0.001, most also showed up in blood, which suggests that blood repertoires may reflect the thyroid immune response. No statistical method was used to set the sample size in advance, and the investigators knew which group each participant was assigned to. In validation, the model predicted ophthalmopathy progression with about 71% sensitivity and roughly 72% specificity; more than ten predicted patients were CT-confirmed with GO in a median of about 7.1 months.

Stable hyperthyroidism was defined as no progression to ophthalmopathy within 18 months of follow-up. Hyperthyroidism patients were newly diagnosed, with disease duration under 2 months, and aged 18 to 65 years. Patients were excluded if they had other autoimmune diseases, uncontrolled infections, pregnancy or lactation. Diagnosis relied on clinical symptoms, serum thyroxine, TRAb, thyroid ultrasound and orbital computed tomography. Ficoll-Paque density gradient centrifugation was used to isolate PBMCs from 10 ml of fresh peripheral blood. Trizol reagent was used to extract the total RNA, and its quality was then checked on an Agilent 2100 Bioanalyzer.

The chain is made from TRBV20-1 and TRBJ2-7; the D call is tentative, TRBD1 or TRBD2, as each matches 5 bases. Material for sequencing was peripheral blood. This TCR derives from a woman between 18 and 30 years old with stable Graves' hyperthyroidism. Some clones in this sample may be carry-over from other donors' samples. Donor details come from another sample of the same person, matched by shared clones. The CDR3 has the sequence CSALARGRATYEQYF. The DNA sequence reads TGCAGTGCCCTAGCTCGAGGCAGGGCGACCTACGAGCAGTACTTC.